Following are 13 T cell receptor beta chains from one sample sequenced in a study of blood T cells in healthy people across ages (dated by TCRdb to about 2015). Libraries were prepared through 5' RACE. Data came from an Illumina HiSeq 2500. A second roughly 6 to 12 cycle PCR used a sample-barcoded 5' primer and a J-beta primer mix. TCRdb's own reprocessing of the public reads used fastp at Q25 and MiXCR and kept productive beta chains. Every entry covers one CDR3 protein and lists the most common genes and DNA from its rows. The sample table shows 650,000 to 1,000,000 distinct CDR3 sequences, and roughly 46% are seen once. The top ten clones comprise around a sixth of the sample. The sample was blood. The receptors were sampled from a man aged 80 or over in good health.

This clonotype has only a few counts. The chain is built from TRBV7-8 and TRBJ2-5, with D unresolved. CDR1 is SGHVS and CDR2 is FQNEAQ in the germline V gene. CDR3 length equals 17 residues. V gave up 0 bases and J gave up 5 bases, with 19 bases separating them. The CDR3 loop reads CASSLAGFGIGLETQYF. The DNA for the CDR3 is TGTGCCAGCAGCTTAGCGGGCTTCGGAATAGGTCTGGAGACCCAGTACTTC.

In the case of this clonotype: This could be a read error, since a much larger clone is one nucleotide away. V is TRBV28 and J is TRBJ2-1; D is undetermined. Looked up from germline, CDR1 is MDHEN and CDR2 is SYDVKM. Trimming shortened V by 5 bases and J by 7 bases, and 15 bases separated the two germline ends. CDR3 length: 14 amino acids. As DNA, the CDR3 is TGTGCCAGCAGTGGGCAAGGATTTATGAATGAGCAGTTCTTC. Amino acids: CASSGQGFMNEQFF.

This sequence joins TRBV20-1 and TRBJ2-7; possibly TRBD1 for D (6 bases). Germline lookup yields CDR1 DFQATT and CDR2 SNEGSKA (reference sequence). The CDR3 loop spans 12 amino acids. Deletions cut 5 bases from V and 5 bases from J, with 13 bases between. CDR3 in DNA: TGCAGTGCTGAACAGGGTACCCACGAGCAGTACTTC. It codes for CSAEQGTHEQYF.

This clonotype was found a few times. The chain carries TRBV20-1 and TRBJ2-1; no firm D call. The CDR3 is made up of 14 amino acids. Germline-derived CDR1 and CDR2 are DFQATT and SNEGSKA (reference sequence). Trimming cost V 4 bases and J 0 bases, with 10 bases left between them. This CDR3 is CSATTSSSYNEQFF. CDR3 sequence (DNA): TGCAGTGCTACAACCTCCAGCTCCTACAATGAGCAGTTCTTC.

This clonotype was observed a handful of times. CDR3 bases: TGTGCTAGTGGTTTTTCGATCTCCTACAATGAGCAGTTCTTC. As protein: CASGFSISYNEQFF. The rearrangement uses TRBV12-5 and TRBJ2-1; D unclear. V shed 3 bases and J shed 0 bases, with 6 bases lying between them. This CDR3 is 14 amino acids long. Germline V gives CDR1 LGHNT, CDR2 FRNRAP.

V usage is TRBV12-3 or TRBV12-4 and J usage is TRBJ2-7; D gene ambiguous. This CDR3 is built from 15 residues. With 6 bases removed from V and 2 bases from J, the gap between germline ends came to 17 bases. CDR3 nucleotides: TGTGCCAGCAGCCTGAGACCAGACGGTCCCTACGAGCAGTACTTC. Its translation is CASSLRPDGPYEQYF.

This clonotype was seen a few times. The CDR3 DNA reads TGCGCCAGCAGCCAAGATCCCGGGACAGGGACGCTCCACTTT. It is translated as CASSQDPGTGTLHF. The genes are TRBV4-3 and TRBJ1-6, with 9 bases fitting TRBD1. The V and J ends lost 0 bases and 16 bases, in that order; junction bases with no gene match: 7. In germline, CDR1 is LGHNA, CDR2 YSLEER. The CDR3 length is 14 residues.

This clonotype was seen repeatedly, ten times or more. One junction end disagrees with the germline gene, perhaps due to a read error. V gene TRBV5-1 combines with J gene TRBJ2-7, with 8 bases lining up with TRBD2. The CDR3 spans 14 residues. CDR1 is SGHRS, CDR2 YFSETQ, per germline. The CDR3 DNA is TGTGCCAGCAGCTTGGTCGGGAGGGCCTACGAGCAGTACTTC. Amino acid sequence: CASSLVGRAYEQYF.

The chain joins TRBV20-1 to TRBJ2-1; 14 bases align to TRBD2. The CDR3 contains 16 residues. V lost 1 base to trimming and J lost 7 bases; unmatched junction nucleotides: 6. The germline V gene has CDR1 DFQATT and CDR2 SNEGSKA (reference sequence). This chain's CDR3 is CSARANRLAGGNEQFF. DNA for the CDR3: TGCAGTGCTAGAGCCAACAGACTAGCGGGAGGGAATGAGCAGTTCTTC.

This clonotype was counted a few times. The chain combines TRBV6-2 or TRBV6-3 with TRBJ2-5; D remains ambiguous. The CDR3 length is 13 residues. CDR1 is MNHEY and CDR2 is SVGEGT in the germline V gene. V lost 5 bases and J lost 2, with 9 bases in between. The CDR3 DNA sequence: TGTGCCAGCAGTCCCAATCGACAAGAGACCCAGTACTTC. This sequence encodes CASSPNRQETQYF.

This clonotype was detected many times. V is TRBV5-1 and J is TRBJ2-1, with D maybe TRBD1 (6 bases). Germline CDR1 and CDR2: SGHRS and YFSETQ. The CDR3 covers 15 residues. With 2 bases removed from V and 2 bases from J, the gap between germline ends came to 11 bases. Here the CDR3 DNA reads TGCGCCAGCAGCTTTATGGACAGAGCCTACAATGAGCAGTTCTTC. Its protein is CASSFMDRAYNEQFF. Full variable domain (outside the CDR3, taken from reference TRBV5-1 and TRBJ2-1): KAGVTQTPRYLIKTRGQQVTLSCSPISGHRSVSWYQQTPGQGLQFLFEYFSETQRNKGNFPGRFSGRQFSNSRSEMNVSTLELGDSALYLCASSFMDRAYNEQFFGPGTRLTVL.

The chain couples TRBV9 to TRBJ1-2, with D maybe TRBD1 (6 bases). Germline values: CDR1 SGDLS, CDR2 YYNGEE. V lost 1 base and J 5 bases, leaving 15 bases between the germline ends. This CDR3 comprises 15 residues. CDR3 amino acids: CASSVTTGYAYGYTF. In DNA form, the CDR3 reads TGTGCCAGCAGCGTAACAACAGGGTATGCTTATGGCTACACCTTC.

This clonotype was picked up many times. The chain has TRBV20-1 and TRBJ2-7; TRBD2 matches at 9 bases. J gave up 5 bases and V 6 bases, and 8 bases lay outside the gene matches. Germline values: CDR1 DFQATT, CDR2 SNEGSKA (reference sequence). The CDR3 is 13 residues long. The CDR3 DNA follows: TGCAGTGCCAATAGCGGGAGCATGAACGAGCAGTACTTC. It codes for CSANSGSMNEQYF.